This T cell receptor (beta chain) stems from a study of regulatory T cells in long-lasting Graves disease. Time point noted: persistent/refractory GD, antithyroid drugs over 5 years with positive TRAb. Preparation of the TCR library used RNA extracted from PBMCs. The CDR3 is 15 amino acids. Unmatched junction bases numbered 9, after V lost 6 bases and J lost 0 bases. CDR1 and CDR2 (germline): DFQATT, SNEGSKA (reference sequence). This clonotype was counted a few times. According to the study, TCR beta libraries were built with iRepertoire HTBI primers and CDR3-region Arm-PCR. Using its own MiXCR run on the multiplex PCR reads, TCRdb lists one record per CDR3 protein. Here the sample spans about 470,000 distinct CDR3 sequences, around a fifth being singletons.

The clonotype was recovered from a female donor with Graves disease. Specimen: peripheral blood mononuclear cells (PBMCs), collected when the disease was refractory, from a patient treated with antithyroid drugs. The chain combines TRBV20-1 with TRBJ2-5; 8 bases agree with TRBD1. The CDR3 spells CSAPRQGWYQETQYF. CDR3 nucleotides: TGCAGTGCCCCGAGACAGGGGTGGTACCAAGAGACCCAGTACTTC.